This T cell receptor (beta chain) is drawn from a study of brain T cells in children with intractable seizures. CDR3 length: 13 residues. V shed 8 bases and J shed 6 bases, with 16 bases lying between them. Germline CDR1 MNHEY, CDR2 SMNVEV (reference sequence). Surgery cases with the highest brain T cell transcript signatures were chosen for sequencing. Generated by immunoSEQ multiplex PCR, the TCRdb table keeps only in-frame clones and is missing some. Of 88,000 or so clones detected, roughly 89% appear once; the ten largest clones hold around 24%. The receptor was isolated from a girl aged 2-10 years with Rasmussen encephalitis and intractable seizures. The sequences come from peripheral blood, collected at surgery. J is TRBJ1-2 and V is TRBV27, with D perhaps TRBD1 (6 bases). The CDR3 DNA sequence: TGTGCCAGCGCCGAATCGGGGGCTCATGGCTACACCTTC. The encoded protein is CASAESGAHGYTF.